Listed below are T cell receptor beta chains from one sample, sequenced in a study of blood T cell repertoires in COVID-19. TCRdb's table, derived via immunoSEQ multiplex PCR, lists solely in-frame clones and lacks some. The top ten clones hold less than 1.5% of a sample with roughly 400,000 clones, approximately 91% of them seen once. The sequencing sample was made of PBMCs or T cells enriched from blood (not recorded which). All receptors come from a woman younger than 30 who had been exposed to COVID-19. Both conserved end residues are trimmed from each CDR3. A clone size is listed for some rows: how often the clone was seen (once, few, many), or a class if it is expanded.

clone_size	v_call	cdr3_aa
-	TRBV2	ASIYQGSYGYT
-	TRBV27	ASSLSRTLAKNIQY
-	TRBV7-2	ASSLGPDREETQY
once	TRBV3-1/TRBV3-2	ASSLLPGGRDGELF
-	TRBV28	ASSLGRQETTRGF
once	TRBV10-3	AISGGQGRETQY
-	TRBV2	ASSLYRGDPYEQY
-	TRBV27	ASSPHMQDGYT
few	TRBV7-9	ASSFGVGGDSPLH
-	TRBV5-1	ASSPRQGGYEQY
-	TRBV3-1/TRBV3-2	ASSSGQGSYEQY
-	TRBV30	AWTPGALSTDTQY
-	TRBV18	ASSQNRGQETQY
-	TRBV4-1	ASSSTYRVTNEKLF
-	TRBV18	ASSPPSQGANYGYT
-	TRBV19	ASTGGIWPIGNEQF
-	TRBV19	ASSERPGALNEKLF
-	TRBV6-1	ASSAQGMATNEKLF
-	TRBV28	ASRIAGLSYNEQF
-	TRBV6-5	ASSYGGQGTTEAF
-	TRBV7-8	ASSLVRGGGEQY
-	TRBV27	ASSSVAGVNTGELF
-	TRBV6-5	ASSDYSNQPQH
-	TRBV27	ASRPGTGNLDTEAF
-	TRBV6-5	ASRWTGLADTQY
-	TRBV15	ATSSGGGRDTQY
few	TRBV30	AWLQGNEKLF
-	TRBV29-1	SVLGGLSNQPQH
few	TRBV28	ASSPSGAASNYGYT
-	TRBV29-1	SVGQGPNEKLF
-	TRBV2	ASSEAGGSADTQY
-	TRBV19	ASSLGLGSREQY
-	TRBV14	ASSQDLAGGPNGELF
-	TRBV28	ASSPTSGGNTEAF
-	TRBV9	ASSVVGRTAYNEQF
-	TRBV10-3	AISEGTGGGEQY
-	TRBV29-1	SVEGSGQGGNYGYT
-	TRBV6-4	ASQDRDRGNNEQF
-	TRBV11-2	ASSLVGGNNEQF
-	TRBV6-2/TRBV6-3	ASSYSTRDRTNFYEQY
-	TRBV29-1	SVTTFDRESYGYT
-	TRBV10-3	AISDRDRVGSPLH
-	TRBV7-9	ASSSPGQGVFYNEQF
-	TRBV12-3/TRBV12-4	ASSYGHGPLH
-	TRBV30	AWSVLRVNTEAF
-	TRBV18	ASSPSFQETQY
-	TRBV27	ASSPDRTNYGYT
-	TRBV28	ASSSGDRNTIY
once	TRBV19	ASSLGGSNTEAF
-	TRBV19	ASTRAVSTDTQY
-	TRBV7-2	ASRQTPSGANVLT
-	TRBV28	ASSLPAGHNEQF
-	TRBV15	ATSSSETGDWSYGYT
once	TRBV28	ASSYPGEAF
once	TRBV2	ASSDTGTAYQPQH
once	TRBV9	ASSVDQGLYNEQF
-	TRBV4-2	ASSHRGGTGGYGYT
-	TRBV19	ASSIKGASQPQH
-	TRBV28	ASSSFYEQY
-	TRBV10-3	AIGPGQGGSPLH